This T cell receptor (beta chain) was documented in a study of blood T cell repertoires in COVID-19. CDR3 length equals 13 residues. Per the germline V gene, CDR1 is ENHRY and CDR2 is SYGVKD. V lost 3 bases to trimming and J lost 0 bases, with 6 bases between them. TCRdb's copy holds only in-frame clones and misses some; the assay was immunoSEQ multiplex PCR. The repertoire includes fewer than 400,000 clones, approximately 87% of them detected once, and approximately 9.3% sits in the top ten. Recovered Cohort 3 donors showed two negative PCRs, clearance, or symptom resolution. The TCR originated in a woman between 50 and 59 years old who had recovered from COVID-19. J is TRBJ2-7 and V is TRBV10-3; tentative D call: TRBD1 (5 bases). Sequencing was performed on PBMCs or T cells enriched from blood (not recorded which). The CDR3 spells CAISEGVSYEQYF. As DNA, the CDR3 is TGTGCCATCAGTGAAGGGGTCTCCTACGAGCAGTACTTC.